These 27 T cell receptor beta chains came from one sample sequenced in a study of cytomegalovirus exposure and HLA in healthy donors listed by TCRdb under 2017. Library generation was performed with the immunoSEQ multiplex PCR assay. The multiplex PCR relied on a mix of 60 forward primers for TCR Vbeta segments and 13 reverse primers for TCR Jbeta segments. The table comes from immuneACCESS by way of TCRdb, which keeps in-frame sequences with V and J called. Part of the clones is missing from these tables; in studies checked, under half for an unresolved V gene and the rest for unknown reasons. For this sample there are fewer than 150,000 clones; more than 75% appear just once. 5.1% of the sample goes to the ten largest clones. The specimen was PBMCs. These receptor sequences come from a male donor in good health and CMV-seronegative.

The DNA of the CDR3 is TGTGCCAGCTCACTGAGGGGGAATGGCTACACCTTC. This encodes CASSLRGNGYTF. The chain combines TRBV18 with TRBJ1-2, with a weak D call TRBD1 (6 bases). This CDR3 spans 12 amino acids. Germline V gene lookup returns CDR1 KGHSH and CDR2 LQKENI. The V end was cut by 4 bases, the J end by 6 bases, with 9 bases between.

V gene TRBV7-3 combines with J gene TRBJ2-7; possible D gene TRBD1, 6 bases. The length of the CDR3 is 16 residues. Germline V lookup: CDR1 SGHTA, CDR2 FQGTGA. V dropped 5 bases and J dropped 6 bases, with 23 bases sitting between them. CDR3 nucleotides: TGTGCCAGCAGCCCTATAACACCCAGGACAGTGTGCGAGCAGTACTTC. Translating gives CASSPITPRTVCEQYF. Looking up the rest from reference TRBV7-3 and TRBJ2-7 gives the full variable domain: GAGVSQTPSNKVTEKGKYVELRCDPISGHTALYWYRQSLGQGPEFLIYFQGTGAADDSGLPNDRFFAVRPEGSVSTLKIQRTERGDSAVYLCASSPITPRTVCEQYFGPGTRLTVT.

This chain joins TRBV6-6 and TRBJ2-3, with 8 bases identical to TRBD1. Germline values: CDR1 MNHNY, CDR2 SVGAGI (reference sequence). V lost 5 bases and J lost 2; bases outside the gene matches: 3. CDR3 length: 14 residues. The CDR3 spells CASSTGGPTDTQYF. DNA for the CDR3: TGTGCCAGCAGTACAGGGGGTCCCACAGATACGCAGTATTTT.

In this sample, this clone turned up a few times. The chain links TRBV7-8 to TRBJ2-2; D is undetermined. CDR3 size: 14 residues. The ends were cut back, 1 base at V and 1 base at J, with 4 bases in the middle. Per germline, CDR1 SGHVS and CDR2 FQNEAQ. For the CDR3, the DNA is TGTGCCAGCAGCTTAGTAAAGAACACCGGGGAGCTGTTTTTT. Translating it yields CASSLVKNTGELFF.

The chain links TRBV2 to TRBJ1-1; tentative D call: TRBD1 (5 bases). Germline CDR1 reads SNHLY; CDR2 reads FYNNEI. The CDR3 totals 13 residues. V was cut by 6 bases and J by 5 bases, with 13 bases left in between. CDR3 DNA: TGTGCCAGCAGGGAGAATCAGGGAACTGAAGCTTTCTTT. Translated, it gives CASRENQGTEAFF.

The chain recombines TRBV2 with TRBJ1-2; D gene uncertain. Germline V gives CDR1 SNHLY, CDR2 FYNNEI. V was pared by 6 bases and J by 2 bases, with 10 bases between. CDR3 length: 13 residues. The CDR3 region is CASSVDGNYGYTF. The CDR3, as DNA: TGTGCCAGCAGCGTTGACGGGAACTATGGCTACACCTTC.

The gene calls are TRBV28 and TRBJ2-1; D might be TRBD2 (7 bases). CDR3 length: 15 amino acids. Between the trimmed V and J ends, which lost 3 bases and 2 bases, there was a span of 11 bases. Looked up from germline, CDR1 is MDHEN and CDR2 is SYDVKM. The CDR3 DNA follows: TGTGCCAGCAGTTTGGGAGGGGGGGCCTACAATGAGCAGTTCTTC. The encoded protein is CASSLGGGAYNEQFF.

This clone was detected once. CDR3 sequence reads: CASSPGVQETQYF. Written as DNA, the CDR3 is TGTGCCAGCAGCCCGGGGGTGCAAGAGACCCAGTACTTC. V and J are TRBV7-9 and TRBJ2-5, with TRBD2 as a possible D gene (6 bases). Trimming took off 5 bases at V and 2 bases at J, with 9 bases between the two ends. CDR1 is SEHNR, CDR2 FQNEAQ, per germline (reference sequence). The CDR3 is made up of 13 amino acids. The full variable domain, with the rest looked up from reference TRBV7-9 and TRBJ2-5, is DTGVSQNPRHKITKRGQNVTFRCDPISEHNRLYWYRQTLGQGPEFLTYFQNEAQLEKSRLLSDRFSAERPKGSFSTLEIQRTEQGDSAMYLCASSPGVQETQYFGPGTRLLVL.

The chain combines TRBV6-1 with TRBJ1-1; TRBD1 aligns across 7 bases. Germline V CDR1 and CDR2: MNHNS, SASEGT. Germline trimming cut 0 bases from V and 1 base from J; bases unmatched to any gene: 5. This CDR3 is 16 amino acids long. The CDR3 nucleotides are TGTGCCAGCAGTGAAGCGGGGACAGCAAAGAACACTGAAGCTTTCTTT. Its protein is CASSEAGTAKNTEAFF.

Only a few counts were recorded for this clone. The chain uses TRBV28 and TRBJ2-3; D possibly corresponds to TRBD1 (6 bases). The CDR3 is made up of 13 amino acids. Germline-derived CDR1 and CDR2 are MDHEN and SYDVKM. V gave up 7 bases and J gave up 4 bases, with 12 bases separating them. CDR3 nucleotides: TGTGCCAGCATTCCCTCAGGGGCAGATACGCAGTATTTT. It is translated as CASIPSGADTQYF.

This clone was picked up one time. The chain carries TRBV30 and TRBJ1-1; a weak D match, TRBD1 (5 bases). Per germline, CDR1 GTSNPN and CDR2 SVGIG (reference sequence). CDR3 length equals 13 residues. Between the trimmed V and J ends, which lost 2 bases and 1 base, there was a span of 8 bases. The CDR3 bases are TGTGCCTGGAGTCCCACAGGGAACACTGAAGCTTTCTTT. Translating it yields CAWSPTGNTEAFF.

The chain recombines TRBV29-1 with TRBJ2-3; D gene unclear. The V gene lost 6 bases and the J gene lost 2 bases, with 9 bases spanning the gap. Germline CDR1 reads SQVTM; CDR2 reads ANQGSEA. This CDR3 has 12 residues. Here the CDR3 DNA reads TGCAGCGTATTAAAATTCACAGATACGCAGTATTTT. Encoded protein: CSVLKFTDTQYF.

J is TRBJ2-7 and V is TRBV7-2, with D hard to call. V was pared by 5 bases and J by 0 bases, with 5 bases between. The germline CDR1 and CDR2 sequences are SGHTA and FQGNSA. The CDR3 loop spans 12 amino acids. The CDR3 nucleotides read TGTGCCAGCAGCCTGAGCTCCTACGAGCAGTACTTC. Translated, it gives CASSLSSYEQYF.

V and J are TRBV4-1 and TRBJ2-1, with a weak D call TRBD1 (5 bases). Germline CDR1 and CDR2: MGHRA and YSYEKL. The CDR3 has 15 amino acids. Trimming removed 1 base at V and 8 bases at J, with 15 bases between. CDR3 region: CASSQGQSPIYEQFF. The CDR3 DNA reads as TGCGCCAGCAGCCAAGGACAGTCCCCTATCTATGAGCAGTTCTTC.

The V gene is TRBV19, the J gene TRBJ2-3; possible D gene TRBD2, 7 bases. Germline V gene data show CDR1 as LNHDA and CDR2 as SQIVND (reference sequence). V lost 9 bases and J 3 bases, leaving 16 bases between the germline ends. The CDR3 extends over 14 amino acids. Here the CDR3 reads CASEGGGTTDTQYF. The CDR3 bases are TGTGCCAGCGAAGGGGGGGGTACGACAGATACGCAGTATTTT.

V is TRBV13 and J is TRBJ2-5, with D possibly TRBD1 on 6 matching bases. Germline CDR1 and CDR2: PRHDT and FYEKMQ (reference sequence). V shed 5 bases and J shed 3 bases, with 13 bases lying between them. This CDR3 contains 14 residues. Written as DNA, the CDR3 is TGTGCCAGCAGCGGTTACACAGGGAAAGAGACCCAGTACTTC. Translation gives CASSGYTGKETQYF.

CDR3 in DNA: TGTGCCAGCAGCTACCAGACAGGGTCGGGTGGCTACACCTTC. This gives the protein CASSYQTGSGGYTF. The V call is TRBV14, the J call TRBJ1-2; 7 bases are shared with TRBD1. Germline values: CDR1 SGHDN, CDR2 FVKESK. This CDR3 comprises 14 residues. J gave up 7 bases and V 5 bases, and 10 bases lay outside the gene matches.

V usage is TRBV10-3 and J usage is TRBJ1-6; D might be TRBD1 (5 bases). The CDR3 totals 13 residues. Germline CDR1 reads ENHRY; CDR2 reads SYGVKD. V dropped 10 bases and J dropped 8 bases, with 15 bases sitting between them. The CDR3 coding sequence is TGTGCCACCGCGGCAGGGCGAGATTCACCCCTCCACTTT. Translated, it gives CATAAGRDSPLHF.

The V call is TRBV5-4, the J call TRBJ2-5; 12 bases map to TRBD2. The germline V gene encodes CDR1 SGHNT and CDR2 YYREEE (reference sequence). The CDR3 is made up of 15 amino acids. V dropped 1 base and J dropped 5; count of bases not matched to a gene: 3. CDR3 region: CASSLSTSGGETQYF. Here the CDR3 DNA reads TGTGCCAGCAGCTTGTCCACTAGCGGGGGGGAGACCCAGTACTTC.

This clone was detected once. In DNA, the CDR3 is TGTGCCTGGGTCCCGAAGGGTCCCCTTCGGACAGGGAACACTGAAGCTTTCTTT. Translating it yields CAWVPKGPLRTGNTEAFF. This chain uses TRBV30 with TRBJ1-1, with TRBD1 identical over 7 bases. The CDR3 length is 18 residues. J lost 1 base, V lost 5 bases, and 19 bases had no gene match. The germline CDR1 and CDR2 sequences are GTSNPN and SVGIG (reference sequence).

The CDR3 DNA reads as TGCGCCAGCAGCCTACAGGGCTACACTGAAGCTTTCTTT. Protein: CASSLQGYTEAFF. The V gene is TRBV5-1, the J gene TRBJ1-1; weak D call: TRBD1 (6 bases). Germline CDR1 is SGHRS and CDR2 is YFSETQ. Trimming took 4 bases from V and 3 from J, leaving 10 bases between them. There are 13 residues in the CDR3.

The DNA of the CDR3 is TGCGCCAGCAGTCAATCGGGGAGGGGTATCTACGAGCAGTACTTC. This translates into CASSQSGRGIYEQYF. The genes are TRBV23-1 and TRBJ2-7; TRBD2 aligns across 7 bases. TRBV23-1 is known as an ORF, though its function is uncertain. Unmatched junction bases numbered 5, after V lost 0 bases and J lost 3 bases. This CDR3 is built from 15 residues.

This chain uses TRBV5-6 with TRBJ1-5; 8 nucleotides align to TRBD1. J lost 6 bases, V lost 1 base, and 12 bases had no gene match. The CDR3 extends over 17 amino acids. Germline V gene sequence: CDR1 SGHDT, CDR2 YYEEEE. DNA for the CDR3: TGTGCCAGCAGCTTGCGTCAGGGGGCTGGTATAGGTCAGCCCCAGCATTTT. This codes for CASSLRQGAGIGQPQHF.

The rearrangement joins TRBV9 to TRBJ2-4; possible D gene TRBD1, 5 bases. V was cut by 4 bases and J by 5 bases, with 16 bases left in between. Germline CDR1 and CDR2: SGDLS and YYNGEE. CDR3 size: 15 residues. Here the CDR3 reads CASSPSPGSQNIQYF. In DNA form, the CDR3 reads TGTGCCAGCAGCCCGAGTCCAGGGTCCCAAAACATTCAGTACTTC.

The chain has TRBV13 and TRBJ2-3, with D possibly matching TRBD2 (6 bases). The CDR3 spans 15 residues. CDR1 is PRHDT and CDR2 is FYEKMQ in the germline V gene (reference sequence). V lost 1 base and J lost 2, with 10 bases in between. CDR3 protein: CASSLELATTDTQYF. The CDR3 coding sequence is TGTGCCAGCAGCTTAGAGCTAGCGACCACAGATACGCAGTATTTT.

The chain links TRBV2 to TRBJ1-4; 7 positions agree with TRBD1. The germline V gene encodes CDR1 SNHLY and CDR2 FYNNEI. The ends lost 2 bases at V and 6 bases at J; junction bases unmatched: 6. The CDR3 totals 15 residues. This CDR3 reads CASSEWGQRYEKLFF. The CDR3 nucleotides read TGTGCCAGCAGTGAATGGGGACAGCGTTATGAAAAACTGTTTTTT.

This chain uses TRBV7-8 with TRBJ1-2; D is unresolved. Germline loops: CDR1 SGHVS, CDR2 FQNEAQ. The CDR3 length is 14 residues. The V end was cut by 0 bases, the J end by 0 bases, with 5 bases between. Written as DNA, the CDR3 is TGTGCCAGCAGCTTAGCCTCAGCTAACTATGGCTACACCTTC. Its protein is CASSLASANYGYTF.